These 25 T cell receptor beta chains came from one sample sequenced in a study of T cell responses to AZD1222 COVID-19 vaccine. Here immunoSEQ multiplex PCR was the method, and the copy in TCRdb shows in-frame clones only, minus some. The profile shows about 110,000 clones, 90% of them singletons. The sequences come from peripheral blood, collected on day 0 of AZD1222 vaccination. The receptors here all came from an adult in good health.

The J gene is TRBJ1-2, the V gene TRBV10-1; 7 bases are a match to TRBD1. This CDR3 has 13 residues. Germline V gene data show CDR1 as WNHNN and CDR2 as SYGVQD (reference sequence). V shed 5 bases and J 4 bases; nucleotides not matched to a gene: 4. CDR3 in DNA: TGCGCCAGCAGTTTGACAGGGTCCTATGGCTACACCTTC. Protein: CASSLTGSYGYTF.

The gene calls are TRBV7-9 and TRBJ2-3; D unresolved. The germline CDR1 and CDR2 sequences are SEHNR and FQNEAQ (reference sequence). Between the trimmed V and J ends, which lost 4 bases and 2 bases, there was a span of 4 bases. This CDR3 spans 12 amino acids. The CDR3 here is CASSSTTDTQYF. In DNA form, the CDR3 reads TGTGCCAGCAGCTCCACCACAGATACGCAGTATTTT.

For this clone: Other DNA sequences in this specimen translate into the identical CDR3. The rearrangement joins TRBV5-1 to TRBJ1-3; no reliable D call. The CDR3 spans 14 residues. The V and J ends lost 0 bases and 3 bases respectively, with 7 bases between them. CDR1 SGHRS and CDR2 YFSETQ come from the germline V gene. The CDR3 loop reads CASSLDGVGNTIYF. The DNA for the CDR3 is TGCGCCAGCAGCTTGGACGGCGTTGGAAACACCATATATTTT.

The chain has TRBV6-5 and TRBJ1-2; D is ambiguous. V lost 6 bases, J lost 2 bases, and 10 bases lay in between. The length of the CDR3 is 13 residues. Germline assignment: CDR1 MNHEY and CDR2 SVGAGI. The CDR3 reads CASRPSSNYGYTF. The CDR3 nucleotides are TGTGCCAGCAGACCCTCTTCAAACTATGGCTACACCTTC.

The V call is TRBV5-1, the J call TRBJ2-7; possibly TRBD1 for D (6 bases). Per the germline V gene, CDR1 is SGHRS and CDR2 is YFSETQ. Trimming left V 4 bases short and J 5 bases short, with 16 bases between. The CDR3 is made up of 14 amino acids. CDR3 protein: CASSPQDRSHEQYF. Here the CDR3 DNA reads TGCGCCAGCAGCCCGCAAGACAGGTCCCACGAGCAGTACTTC. The full variable domain, in which reference TRBV5-1 and TRBJ2-7 provide the parts outside the CDR3, is KAGVTQTPRYLIKTRGQQVTLSCSPISGHRSVSWYQQTPGQGLQFLFEYFSETQRNKGNFPGRFSGRQFSNSRSEMNVSTLELGDSALYLCASSPQDRSHEQYFGPGTRLTVT.

V usage is TRBV9 and J usage is TRBJ1-2; D is undetermined. Trimming stripped 4 bases from V and 2 bases from J, with 15 bases between. Germline CDR1 SGDLS, CDR2 YYNGEE. CDR3 length: 15 residues. Here the CDR3 DNA reads TGTGCCAGCAGCAGAATCCGGACCGTAAACTATGGCTACACCTTC. It yields the protein CASSRIRTVNYGYTF.

This chain connects TRBV28 to TRBJ1-3, with D tentatively TRBD1 (6 bases). Germline CDR1 MDHEN, CDR2 SYDVKM. V lost 5 bases and J lost 0, with 11 bases in between. CDR3 length: 15 residues. The CDR3: CASSTTGNSGNTIYF. The CDR3 DNA reads as TGTGCCAGCAGTACTACAGGGAACTCTGGAAACACCATATATTTT. Variable domain in full (rest from reference TRBV28 and TRBJ1-3): DVKVTQSSRYLVKRTGEKVFLECVQDMDHENMFWYRQDPGLGLRLIYFSYDVKMKEKGDIPEGYSVSREKKERFSLILESASTNQTSMYLCASSTTGNSGNTIYFGEGSWLTVV.

This clone has a handful of counts. V and J are TRBV2 and TRBJ2-5; TRBD1 might be the D (5 bases). V was pared by 3 bases and J by 0 bases, with 17 bases between. Per the germline V gene, CDR1 is SNHLY and CDR2 is FYNNEI. The CDR3 is made up of 17 amino acids. The CDR3 here is CASSDGGHHPNQETQYF. The DNA of the CDR3 is TGTGCCAGCAGTGACGGTGGACACCACCCTAACCAAGAGACCCAGTACTTC.

This clone was detected once. V gene TRBV19 combines with J gene TRBJ2-1; D may match TRBD1 or TRBD2 (5 bases each). With 8 bases removed from V and 6 bases from J, the gap between germline ends came to 20 bases. CDR3 size: 15 residues. Per germline, CDR1 LNHDA and CDR2 SQIVND (reference sequence). In DNA, the CDR3 is TGTGCCAGTCGTAGATCATGGGACGCCGCCAATGAGCAGTTCTTC. It is translated as CASRRSWDAANEQFF.

V gene TRBV4-1 combines with J gene TRBJ1-1; 8 bases fit TRBD1. The CDR3 length is 16 residues. CDR1 MGHRA and CDR2 YSYEKL come from the germline V gene. V lost 4 bases and J lost 2; bases outside the gene matches: 9. The CDR3 loop reads CASSPDRVSVNTEAFF. The CDR3 coding sequence is TGCGCCAGCAGCCCGGACAGGGTTTCTGTAAACACTGAAGCTTTCTTT.

The rearrangement uses TRBV2 and TRBJ2-7, with TRBD2 matching over 8 bases. Germline V gene data show CDR1 as SNHLY and CDR2 as FYNNEI. Trimming cost V 3 bases and J 7 bases; bases outside gene matches: 8. This CDR3 contains 14 residues. CDR3 DNA: TGTGCCAGCAGTGAGTCGGGAGGGCCCGGGGAGCAGTACTTC. This sequence encodes CASSESGGPGEQYF.

Only one count was recorded for this clone. This sequence joins TRBV3-1 (or the pseudogene TRBV3-2) and TRBJ2-1, with D possibly matching TRBD1 (6 bases). Germline V gene data show CDR1 as LGHDT and CDR2 as YNNKEL (reference sequence). This CDR3 spans 16 amino acids. V lost 0 bases and J lost 5, with 14 bases in between. CDR3 amino acids: CASSQERSTGDNEQFF. Written as DNA, the CDR3 is TGTGCCAGCAGCCAAGAAAGGTCGACAGGCGACAATGAGCAGTTCTTC.

The rearrangement links TRBV10-3 to TRBJ1-4; no definite D call. The CDR3 loop spans 15 amino acids. V lost 3 bases and J 4 bases, leaving 12 bases between the germline ends. The V gene's germline CDR1 is ENHRY and CDR2 SYGVKD. Here the CDR3 reads CAISDGEAGNEKLFF. The DNA for the CDR3 is TGTGCCATCAGTGACGGAGAGGCGGGTAATGAAAAACTGTTTTTT.

This chain links TRBV5-1 with TRBJ2-2, with D perhaps matching TRBD1 (6 bases). Trimming shortened V by 4 bases and J by 6 bases, and 19 bases separated the two germline ends. This CDR3 has 16 amino acids. CDR1 and CDR2 from the germline V gene are SGHRS and YFSETQ. CDR3 nucleotide sequence: TGCGCCAGCAGCCTAAGACAGGTTTCTGAGGCCGGGGAGCTGTTTTTT. It translates to CASSLRQVSEAGELFF.

The chain joins TRBV7-6 to TRBJ2-1; TRBD1 aligns across 8 bases. V gave up 3 bases and J gave up 0 bases; unmatched junction bases: 4. The CDR3 extends over 16 amino acids. Germline values: CDR1 SGHVS, CDR2 FNYEAQ. CDR3 amino acids: CASSFRQGSSYNEQFF. CDR3 in DNA: TGTGCCAGCAGCTTCCGACAGGGGAGCTCCTACAATGAGCAGTTCTTC.

The V gene is TRBV12-3 or TRBV12-4, the J gene TRBJ1-5; unclear D gene. CDR3 length: 13 residues. V lost 2 bases and J 11 bases, leaving 13 bases between the germline ends. CDR3 protein: CASSLSGLGTQHF. The CDR3 bases are TGTGCCAGCAGTTTATCAGGATTGGGAACCCAGCATTTT.

This sequence joins TRBV2 and TRBJ2-2; TRBD1 aligns across 11 bases. Trimming took 11 bases from V and 5 from J; bases not matched to a gene: 7. The CDR3 is made up of 14 amino acids. Germline V gene sequence: CDR1 SNHLY, CDR2 FYNNEI. The CDR3 reads CAACWDRGTGELFF. CDR3 DNA sequence: TGTGCCGCGTGCTGGGACAGGGGGACCGGGGAGCTGTTTTTT. The whole variable domain, filled in from reference TRBV2 and TRBJ2-2, reads EPEVTQTPSHQVTQMGQEVILRCVPISNHLYFYWYRQILGQKVEFLVSFYNNEISEKSEIFDDQFSVERPDGSNFTLKIRSTKLEDSAMYFCAACWDRGTGELFFGEGSRLTVL.

This clone turned up a few times. V and J are TRBV12-3 or TRBV12-4 and TRBJ1-5, with D uncertain. The CDR3 is made up of 13 amino acids. Trimming pared 6 bases from V and 5 bases from J, leaving 11 bases between. In DNA, the CDR3 is TGTGCCAGCAGCCCAAGGACGGATCAGCCCCAGCATTTT. Its translation: CASSPRTDQPQHF.

The chain couples TRBV6-2 or TRBV6-3 to TRBJ1-2; D call uncertain. The CDR3 totals 11 residues. The germline CDR1 and CDR2 sequences are MNHEY and SVGEGT. V was trimmed by 3 bases and J by 8 bases, leaving 7 bases between them. Written as DNA, the CDR3 is TGTGCCAGCAGTTATGACCGAGGCTACACCTTC. It codes for CASSYDRGYTF.

This clone was seen more than once but under ten times. This chain uses TRBV5-6 with TRBJ2-7, with a possible D match to TRBD1 (5 bases). CDR3 size: 13 residues. V lost 2 bases to trimming and J lost 6 bases, with 12 bases between them. Looked up from germline, CDR1 is SGHDT and CDR2 is YYEEEE. This chain's CDR3 is CASSFWRQREQYF. The CDR3 region has the DNA TGTGCCAGCAGCTTCTGGCGACAGCGCGAGCAGTACTTC.

The rearrangement links TRBV10-1 to TRBJ2-2, with 9 nucleotides matching TRBD2. Germline CDR1 reads WNHNN; CDR2 reads SYGVQD (reference sequence). This CDR3 is 15 amino acids long. The junction had 5 bases not matched to a gene; V was cut back by 3 bases and J by 6 bases. The CDR3 sequence is CASSEGIAGAGELFF. CDR3 sequence (DNA): TGCGCCAGCAGTGAAGGGATAGCGGGAGCCGGGGAGCTGTTTTTT.

V gene TRBV20-1 combines with J gene TRBJ2-5, with TRBD2 as a possible D gene (5 bases). This CDR3 has 10 residues. The ends were cut back, 6 bases at V and 7 bases at J, with 9 bases in the middle. Germline CDR1 DFQATT, CDR2 SNEGSKA (reference sequence). This chain's CDR3 is CSALEGTQYF. The CDR3 DNA follows: TGCAGTGCATTAGAGGGGACCCAGTACTTC.

The chain couples TRBV30 to TRBJ1-2; D is ambiguous. The CDR3 length is 12 residues. Germline CDR1 GTSNPN, CDR2 SVGIG (reference sequence). With 4 bases removed from V and 0 bases from J, the gap between germline ends came to 6 bases. CDR3 sequence reads: CAWNMANYGYTF. In nucleotides, the CDR3 is TGTGCCTGGAATATGGCTAACTATGGCTACACCTTC.

The rearrangement joins TRBV7-2 to TRBJ1-4; TRBD1 is a possible D gene (5 bases). Deletions cut 5 bases from V and 14 bases from J, with 21 bases between. The germline CDR1 and CDR2 sequences are SGHTA and FQGNSA. This CDR3 spans 14 amino acids. CDR3 amino acids: CASSPRPAHWGLFF. The DNA for the CDR3 is TGTGCCAGCAGCCCTCGACCAGCTCATTGGGGCCTGTTTTTT.

This clone appeared a single time. This sequence joins TRBV10-1 and TRBJ2-2, with a weak D call TRBD1 (6 bases). V was trimmed by 4 bases and J by 3 bases, leaving 15 bases between them. This CDR3 is built from 16 residues. CDR1 and CDR2 from the germline V gene are WNHNN and SYGVQD (reference sequence). CDR3 loop: CASSGGRGGYTGELFF. CDR3 DNA: TGCGCCAGCAGTGGGGGCAGGGGCGGTTACACCGGGGAGCTGTTTTTT.